These 21 T cell receptor beta chains came from one sample sequenced in a study of Ad26.COV2.S vaccination and SARS-CoV-2 variants. Profiling relied on immunoSEQ multiplex PCR, and the TCRdb table lists in-frame clones only, not all of them. The table records approximately 420,000 clones, approximately 86% of them present only once. Treatment defined: approximately 18 received Ad26.COV2.S at low or high dose, single or two shots; roughly five received placebo; per-sample allocation not given. The investigators took samples on day 63 after the first vaccine or placebo injection. The sample in question was peripheral blood, obtained in a trial of Ad26.COV2.S vaccine versus placebo. The receptor source for this set is a person aged 18-65 years who received the Ad26.COV2.S COVID-19 vaccine or a placebo.

The chain is built from TRBV7-2 and TRBJ2-5; the match to TRBD2 covers 8 bases. The CDR3 has 14 residues. CDR1 SGHTA and CDR2 FQGNSA come from the germline V gene. The V and J ends lost 2 bases and 5 bases, in that order; junction bases with no gene match: 4. The CDR3 loop reads CASSLRLAMETQYF. The CDR3 region has the DNA TGTGCCAGCAGCTTAAGACTAGCGATGGAGACCCAGTACTTC.

The chain has TRBV4-1 and TRBJ2-2; TRBD2 agrees at 7 bases. With 1 base clipped from V and 0 bases from J, the junction kept 5 bases outside the gene matches. This CDR3 has 17 amino acids. Looked up from germline, CDR1 is MGHRA and CDR2 is YSYEKL. The CDR3 sequence is CASSQVWAGANTGELFF. The CDR3 nucleotides read TGCGCCAGCAGCCAAGTATGGGCGGGGGCGAACACCGGGGAGCTGTTTTTT.

The chain combines TRBV6-6 with TRBJ2-7; 7 nucleotides align to TRBD1. Germline V gene sequence: CDR1 MNHNY, CDR2 SVGAGI (reference sequence). CDR3 length equals 14 residues. Germline trimming cut 5 bases from V and 0 bases from J; bases unmatched to any gene: 4. CDR3 nucleotides: TGTGCCAGCAGTCCGGGACAGATCTCCTACGAGCAGTACTTC. Translating it yields CASSPGQISYEQYF.

This clone has a handful of counts. This chain uses TRBV6-6 with TRBJ1-6, with TRBD1 matching 7 bases. Germline V lookup: CDR1 MNHNY, CDR2 SVGAGI (reference sequence). The CDR3 runs to 16 residues. The V segment lost 7 bases and the J segment 8 bases; nucleotides outside the gene matches: 14. This CDR3 is CASKETGVVHDSPLHF. The CDR3 nucleotides are TGTGCCAGCAAAGAAACAGGGGTGGTTCATGATTCACCCCTCCACTTT.

The chain has TRBV6-5 and TRBJ1-5; TRBD1 matches at 10 bases. Germline V gene sequence: CDR1 MNHEY, CDR2 SVGAGI. The J segment lost 2 bases and the V segment lost 6 bases, leaving 4 bases of the junction unmatched. This CDR3 region has 15 residues. In nucleotides, the CDR3 is TGTGCCAGCAGAGGACAGGGGGAGGGCAATCAGCCCCAGCATTTT. Translated, it gives CASRGQGEGNQPQHF.

V usage is TRBV15 and J usage is TRBJ1-5; D unresolved. Germline V gene lookup returns CDR1 LNHNV and CDR2 YYDKDF (reference sequence). The CDR3 runs to 15 residues. Trimming removed 2 bases from V and 1 base from J, with 9 bases in between. The CDR3 bases are TGTGCCACCAGCAGACCACCGTCAAGCAATCAGCCCCAGCATTTT. Residues: CATSRPPSSNQPQHF.

The V call is TRBV13, the J call TRBJ1-6, with a tentative D call TRBD1 (5 bases). CDR1 PRHDT and CDR2 FYEKMQ come from the germline V gene (reference sequence). V lost 1 base to trimming and J lost 5 bases, with 15 bases between them. This CDR3 has 17 amino acids. CDR3 coding DNA: TGTGCCAGCAGCTTAGAAAGTTGGGGCAGGAATAATTCACCCCTCCACTTT. This gives the protein CASSLESWGRNNSPLHF.

CDR3 sequence reads: CATSDRWGNTIYF. CDR3 DNA sequence: TGTGCCACCAGTGACAGATGGGGAAACACCATATATTTT. This chain links TRBV24-1 with TRBJ1-3; D uncertain. Germline CDR1 is KGHDR and CDR2 is SFDVKD. This CDR3 has 13 amino acids. V was cut by 4 bases and J by 4 bases, with 7 bases left in between.

This chain links TRBV2 with TRBJ2-5; no firm D call. The CDR3 length is 12 residues. Trimming took off 4 bases at V and 5 bases at J, with 8 bases between the two ends. Germline CDR1 SNHLY, CDR2 FYNNEI. The CDR3 sequence is CASSALSETQYF. Here the CDR3 DNA reads TGTGCCAGCAGTGCACTTTCGGAGACCCAGTACTTC.

The chain joins TRBV5-5 to TRBJ1-2; D is uncertain. This CDR3 has 15 residues. Deletions cut 1 base from V and 4 bases from J, with 14 bases between. Germline V CDR1 and CDR2: SGHKS, YYEKEE (reference sequence). This chain's CDR3 is CASSLRPTKSYGYTF. CDR3 nucleotide sequence: TGTGCCAGCAGCTTGAGGCCTACTAAATCCTATGGCTACACCTTC.

The gene calls are TRBV30 and TRBJ1-4; no definite D call. V was clipped by 6 bases and J by 8 bases, with 16 bases between them. CDR1 is GTSNPN and CDR2 is SVGIG in the germline V gene (reference sequence). This CDR3 is 13 amino acids long. DNA of the CDR3: TGTGCCTGCTCGCCAGCCAGCGACGAAAAACTGTTTTTT. Encoded protein: CACSPASDEKLFF.

The V gene is TRBV5-6, the J gene TRBJ2-5; TRBD2 might be the D (7 bases). The CDR3 has 13 residues. Per germline, CDR1 SGHDT and CDR2 YYEEEE. V shed 2 bases and J shed 5 bases, with 10 bases lying between them. This CDR3 reads CASSLGGGETQYF. CDR3 in DNA: TGTGCCAGCAGCTTAGGCGGGGGCGAGACCCAGTACTTC.

This clone was detected only once. The chain couples TRBV28 to TRBJ2-5; D may match TRBD1 or TRBD2 (7 bases each). The germline V and J ends were trimmed by 6 bases and 1 base, with 15 bases remaining between them. Germline V CDR1 and CDR2: MDHEN, SYDVKM. The CDR3 has 15 residues. This CDR3 is CASRYRGGVQETQYF. The CDR3 coding sequence is TGTGCCAGCAGGTACAGGGGAGGGGTCCAAGAGACCCAGTACTTC.

The chain links TRBV19 to TRBJ2-7, with a possible D match to TRBD2 (5 bases). V dropped 4 bases and J dropped 3 bases, with 13 bases sitting between them. This CDR3 is 14 amino acids long. CDR1 and CDR2 (germline): LNHDA, SQIVND (reference sequence). CDR3 amino acids: CASSTGYQDYEQYF. CDR3 DNA sequence: TGTGCCAGTAGTACGGGGTATCAGGACTACGAGCAGTACTTC.

Here the CDR3 reads CASRYLAGAEHGYTF. The CDR3 DNA follows: TGCGCCAGCAGATACTTAGCAGGGGCGGAACATGGCTACACCTTC. V usage is TRBV5-1 and J usage is TRBJ1-2; possible D gene TRBD1, 6 bases. The CDR3 contains 15 residues. Trimming left V 5 bases short and J 6 bases short, with 20 bases between. Germline V gives CDR1 SGHRS, CDR2 YFSETQ.

The chain is built from TRBV27 and TRBJ2-7; no definite D call. The CDR3 runs to 12 residues. V gave up 1 base and J gave up 7 bases, with 8 bases separating them. CDR1 and CDR2 from the germline V gene are MNHEY and SMNVEV (reference sequence). The CDR3 DNA is TGTGCCAGCAGTTTATTCGGGCGTGAGCAGTACTTC. Translating gives CASSLFGREQYF.

V gene TRBV24-1 combines with J gene TRBJ2-2; D remains unclear. V lost 1 base, J lost 2 bases, and 10 bases lay in between. The CDR3 loop spans 16 amino acids. Germline values: CDR1 KGHDR, CDR2 SFDVKD. CDR3: CATSDLGQENTGELFF. The CDR3 region has the DNA TGTGCCACCAGTGATTTAGGGCAGGAAAACACCGGGGAGCTGTTTTTT.

The chain carries TRBV3-1 (or the pseudogene TRBV3-2) and TRBJ1-3; unclear D gene. The CDR3 totals 15 residues. The V and J ends lost 0 bases and 3 bases respectively, with 9 bases between them. Per the germline V gene, CDR1 is LGHDT and CDR2 is YNNKEL (reference sequence). CDR3 sequence: CASSQEMGYGNTIYF. CDR3 DNA sequence: TGTGCCAGCAGCCAAGAGATGGGGTATGGAAACACCATATATTTT.

The rearrangement joins TRBV27 to TRBJ1-1; D possibly corresponds to TRBD1 (6 bases). The CDR3 is 17 residues long. Germline V gene lookup returns CDR1 MNHEY and CDR2 SMNVEV (reference sequence). V was clipped by 2 bases and J by 1 base, with 17 bases between them. CDR3 in amino acids: CASSLGQGLGTNTEAFF. The CDR3 DNA follows: TGTGCCAGCAGTTTAGGGCAGGGGCTCGGAACGAACACTGAAGCTTTCTTT.

This rearrangement joins TRBV2 to TRBJ1-6; 7 bases are shared with TRBD1. The CDR3 sequence is 15 residues long. V lost 5 bases and J lost 8; bases outside the gene matches: 9. Germline V gene data show CDR1 as SNHLY and CDR2 as FYNNEI. The DNA of the CDR3 is TGTGCCAGCAGTCCCACAGGGGCCGGCTATTCACCCCTCCACTTT. Translation: CASSPTGAGYSPLHF.

This clone was observed once. This rearrangement joins TRBV30 to TRBJ1-4; D not resolved. Germline CDR1 GTSNPN, CDR2 SVGIG (reference sequence). Between the trimmed V and J ends, which lost 5 bases and 0 bases, there was a span of 16 bases. The CDR3 consists of 16 residues. In DNA form, the CDR3 reads TGTGCCTGGGCCCTCACGGGGAGAACAACTAATGAAAAACTGTTTTTT. It translates to CAWALTGRTTNEKLFF.